One sample yielded the 11 T cell receptor beta chains listed below, sequenced in a study of immune evolution from preneoplasia to lung adenocarcinoma. Profiled with immunoSEQ multiplex PCR; TCRdb holds only in-frame clones, not every one. Among under 4,500 clones listed, about 91% were seen once. The sample taken for sequencing was FFPE lung adenocarcinoma in situ tissue. The receptors were gathered from a person aged 55 to 79 with lung adenocarcinoma.

This rearrangement joins TRBV6-5 to TRBJ1-4, with TRBD1 as a possible D gene (5 bases). The V end was cut by 0 bases, the J end by 0 bases, with 5 bases between. Germline CDR1 reads MNHEY; CDR2 reads SVGAGI. The CDR3 runs to 15 residues. This chain's CDR3 is CASSYSTATNEKLFF. The CDR3 DNA is TGTGCCAGCAGTTACTCGACAGCAACTAATGAAAAACTGTTTTTT.

The chain recombines TRBV7-2 with TRBJ2-7; D is unclear. This CDR3 is built from 13 residues. CDR1 is SGHTA and CDR2 is FQGNSA in the germline V gene. V was trimmed by 3 bases and J by 6 bases, leaving 12 bases between them. The CDR3 bases are TGTGCCAGCAGCTTTGTTGAGGCCACCGAGCAGTACTTC. It is translated as CASSFVEATEQYF.

V gene TRBV11-3 combines with J gene TRBJ2-1; D possibly corresponds to TRBD1 (6 bases). The CDR3 totals 13 residues. Trimming stripped 1 base from V and 8 bases from J, with 9 bases between. Germline CDR1 is SGHNT and CDR2 is YENEEA. CDR3 coding DNA: TGTGCCAGCAGCTTAGGCAGGGGTTATGAGCAGTTCTTC. Amino acid sequence: CASSLGRGYEQFF.

The V call is TRBV2, the J call TRBJ1-4; TRBD1 agrees at 9 bases. The germline gives CDR1 SNHLY, CDR2 FYNNEI. The CDR3 contains 14 residues. V trimming: 4 bases; J trimming: 10 bases; junction bases outside the gene matches: 7. DNA of the CDR3: TGTGCCAGCAGTGTCGACAGGGGGGAGGTAAAACTGTTTTTT. It yields the protein CASSVDRGEVKLFF.

The chain combines TRBV30 with TRBJ1-5; D remains unclear. V was pared by 2 bases and J by 5 bases, with 7 bases between. The CDR3 extends over 12 amino acids. Per the germline V gene, CDR1 is GTSNPN and CDR2 is SVGIG (reference sequence). The CDR3 loop is CAWSIRDQPQHF. The CDR3 DNA follows: TGTGCCTGGAGTATAAGGGATCAGCCCCAGCATTTT.

This chain connects TRBV14 to TRBJ1-2, with no clear D. Germline loops: CDR1 SGHDN, CDR2 FVKESK. The length of the CDR3 is 14 residues. V was trimmed by 1 base and J by 4 bases, leaving 10 bases between them. CDR3 protein: CASSQADRFYGYTF. Here the CDR3 DNA reads TGTGCCAGCAGCCAAGCCGACCGTTTCTATGGCTACACCTTC.

The CDR3 is CASRWDRTTYEQYF. In DNA, the CDR3 is TGTGCCAGCAGGTGGGACAGAACCACCTACGAGCAGTACTTC. The chain recombines TRBV27 with TRBJ2-7; TRBD1 matches at 7 bases. Germline assignment: CDR1 MNHEY and CDR2 SMNVEV (reference sequence). This CDR3 has 14 residues. V lost 6 bases, J lost 2 bases, and 7 bases stayed unmatched.

This clone was picked up a small number of times. The J gene is TRBJ2-3, the V gene TRBV28; D call uncertain. CDR3 length: 12 residues. The V end lost 5 bases, the J end lost 2 bases, and 5 bases lay between the germline ends. Germline V gene data show CDR1 as MDHEN and CDR2 as SYDVKM. The CDR3 coding sequence is TGTGCCAGCAGTCCCACCACAGATACGCAGTATTTT. Translation gives CASSPTTDTQYF.

This chain uses TRBV6-1 with TRBJ2-7; 7 bases are shared with TRBD1. CDR3 length: 15 amino acids. The germline gives CDR1 MNHNS, CDR2 SASEGT. With V trimmed by 4 bases and J by 0 bases, 6 bases remained unmatched. In nucleotides, the CDR3 is TGTGCCAGCAGTGGATCGCAGGGGGTCTCCTACGAGCAGTACTTC. Its protein is CASSGSQGVSYEQYF.

The rearrangement uses TRBV7-2 and TRBJ2-1; 11 bases are a match to TRBD2. Germline V gene data show CDR1 as SGHTA and CDR2 as FQGNSA. With 3 bases clipped from V and 3 bases from J, the junction kept 7 bases outside the gene matches. CDR3 length: 17 amino acids. The CDR3 DNA reads TGTGCCAGCAGCTTCAGGGTGGGACTAGCGGTCTACAATGAGCAGTTCTTC. Translating gives CASSFRVGLAVYNEQFF.

This chain joins TRBV11-2 and TRBJ2-3, with no clear D. V was trimmed by 5 bases and J by 5 bases, leaving 14 bases between them. The V gene's germline CDR1 is SGHAT and CDR2 FQNNGV. The length of the CDR3 is 14 residues. This CDR3 is CASSPSFTGDTQYF. DNA for the CDR3: TGTGCCAGCAGCCCCTCGTTCACCGGAGATACGCAGTATTTT.